This entry lists 23 T cell receptor beta chains sequenced from one sample in a study of T cell responses to AZD1222 COVID-19 vaccine. Measured with immunoSEQ multiplex PCR; TCRdb has only the in-frame clones, and not every one. The repertoire has over 100,000 clones, 70% to 90% of them found once; the top ten carry over 15%. This specimen consisted of peripheral blood, obtained on day 0 of AZD1222 vaccination. All receptors derive from an adult in good health.

This chain links TRBV19 with TRBJ2-7; D not certain. CDR1 and CDR2 from the germline V gene are LNHDA and SQIVND (reference sequence). V lost 9 bases and J lost 3, with 9 bases in between. CDR3 length: 11 residues. Written as DNA, the CDR3 is TGTGCCAGAGTGGGCAGCTACGAGCAGTACTTC. This encodes CARVGSYEQYF.

The J gene is TRBJ1-5, the V gene TRBV19; unclear D gene. The V and J ends lost 6 bases and 7 bases respectively, with 10 bases between them. The germline CDR1 and CDR2 sequences are LNHDA and SQIVND (reference sequence). CDR3 size: 12 residues. CDR3 in DNA: TGTGCCAGTAGGGCGGGCGGCCAGCCCCAGCATTTT. Amino acid sequence: CASRAGGQPQHF.

This clone was seen only once. The chain employs TRBV14 and TRBJ2-5; D call uncertain. CDR3 length equals 13 residues. The V end lost 2 bases, the J end lost 0 bases, and 4 bases lay between the germline ends. CDR1 is SGHDN and CDR2 is FVKESK in the germline V gene. The CDR3 DNA follows: TGTGCCAGCAGCCAATCCCACCAAGAGACCCAGTACTTC. Translation: CASSQSHQETQYF.

The chain has TRBV10-3 and TRBJ1-6, with D hard to call. V was shortened by 6 bases and J by 14 bases, with 14 bases between the two germline ends. This CDR3 is 12 amino acids long. CDR1 ENHRY and CDR2 SYGVKD come from the germline V gene. The DNA for the CDR3 is TGTGCCATCAGCGGACTCTCTACGGCCCTCCACTTT. As protein: CAISGLSTALHF.

This clone was seen a few times. The chain is built from TRBV18 and TRBJ1-5; possible D gene TRBD1, 5 bases. V lost 3 bases to trimming and J lost 5 bases, with 11 bases between them. CDR1 is KGHSH, CDR2 LQKENI, per germline. This CDR3 region has 14 residues. The CDR3 protein is CASSPSLGHQPQHF. Written as DNA, the CDR3 is TGTGCCAGCTCACCCTCCCTGGGGCATCAGCCCCAGCATTTT. The full variable domain, completed using reference TRBV18 and TRBJ1-5, is NAGVMQNPRHLVRRRGQEARLRCSPMKGHSHVYWYRQLPEEGLKFMVYLQKENIIDESGMPKERFSAEFPKEGPSILRIQQVVRGDSAAYFCASSPSLGHQPQHFGDGTRLSIL.

This rearrangement joins TRBV9 to TRBJ2-1; D possibly corresponds to TRBD1 (6 bases). V lost 2 bases and J lost 4, with 10 bases in between. The CDR3 totals 14 residues. Germline V gene data show CDR1 as SGDLS and CDR2 as YYNGEE. CDR3 residues: CASSVGTQYNEQFF. For the CDR3, the DNA is TGTGCCAGCAGCGTCGGGACACAGTACAATGAGCAGTTCTTC. Full variable domain (remainder filled in from reference TRBV9 and TRBJ2-1): DSGVTQTPKHLITATGQRVTLRCSPRSGDLSVYWYQQSLDQGLQFLIQYYNGEERAKGNILERFSAQQFPDLHSELNLSSLELGDSALYFCASSVGTQYNEQFFGPGTRLTVL.

The V and J genes are TRBV2 and TRBJ1-5; 7 bases agree with TRBD1. V lost 3 bases and J lost 3; bases outside the gene matches: 5. CDR1 is SNHLY, CDR2 FYNNEI, per germline. This CDR3 is built from 15 residues. CDR3 bases: TGTGCCAGCAGTGAGTCGGGACAGTTCAATCAGCCCCAGCATTTT. Residues: CASSESGQFNQPQHF.

This chain uses TRBV7-9 with TRBJ1-2; no clear D. Trimming cost V 5 bases and J 9 bases, with 19 bases left between them. This CDR3 is built from 14 residues. Germline assignment: CDR1 SEHNR and CDR2 FQNEAQ (reference sequence). The CDR3 spells CASSPTGNYGSYTF. Written as DNA, the CDR3 is TGTGCCAGCAGCCCTACCGGGAACTATGGTAGCTACACCTTC.

This chain links TRBV12-3 or TRBV12-4 with TRBJ1-1, with a possible D match to TRBD1 (5 bases). The CDR3 has 13 amino acids. Trimming took off 7 bases at V and 7 bases at J, with 16 bases between the two ends. CDR3 sequence reads: CASKRGDGFEAFF. CDR3 DNA sequence: TGTGCCAGCAAACGGGGGGACGGTTTTGAAGCTTTCTTT.

The V and J genes are TRBV27 and TRBJ2-3; possibly TRBD1 for D (6 bases). The V gene's germline CDR1 is MNHEY and CDR2 SMNVEV (reference sequence). The CDR3 consists of 13 residues. V was trimmed by 7 bases and J by 0 bases, leaving 8 bases between them. CDR3 nucleotide sequence: TGTGCCAGCAAGAGGGGGAGCACAGATACGCAGTATTTT. Its translation is CASKRGSTDTQYF.

The gene calls are TRBV24-1 and TRBJ1-2, with a weak D call TRBD1 (5 bases). CDR1 and CDR2 from the germline V gene are KGHDR and SFDVKD. V was clipped by 9 bases and J by 4 bases, with 8 bases between them. CDR3 length: 11 amino acids. CDR3 bases: TGTGCCACCCGGGACTTCTATGGCTACACCTTC. Amino acid sequence: CATRDFYGYTF.

This chain connects TRBV6-2 or TRBV6-3 to TRBJ2-7, with 10 positions matching TRBD2. This CDR3 has 14 residues. Germline trimming cut 6 bases from V and 6 bases from J; bases unmatched to any gene: 8. Germline-derived CDR1 and CDR2 are MNHEY and SVGEGT. CDR3 nucleotides: TGTGCCAGCAGCCCTAGCGGGAGCAGGTCCGAGCAGTACGTC. Amino acid sequence: CASSPSGSRSEQYV.

The chain has TRBV28 and TRBJ1-3; no clear D gene. The CDR3 runs 13 residues. Germline V CDR1 and CDR2: MDHEN, SYDVKM. V was shortened by 9 bases and J by 6 bases, with 15 bases between the two germline ends. The CDR3 DNA is TGTGCCAGTACCAACGGGGTTAAAAACACCATATATTTT. Its translation is CASTNGVKNTIYF.

The chain combines TRBV7-9 with TRBJ2-7; D is perhaps TRBD2 (5 bases). V dropped 4 bases and J dropped 2 bases, with 12 bases sitting between them. The CDR3 contains 14 residues. Germline-derived CDR1 and CDR2 are SEHNR and FQNEAQ (reference sequence). CDR3 nucleotide sequence: TGTGCCAGCAGCTCCACACGGGGAACCTACGAGCAGTACGTC. Its protein is CASSSTRGTYEQYV.

The chain has TRBV11-2 and TRBJ1-5; D remains ambiguous. Germline V gene data show CDR1 as SGHAT and CDR2 as FQNNGV. V was shortened by 1 base and J by 3 bases, with 4 bases between the two germline ends. The CDR3 loop spans 13 amino acids. The CDR3 DNA reads as TGTGCCAGCAGCTTAGTCCACAATCAGCCCCAGCATTTT. Amino acid sequence: CASSLVHNQPQHF.

The V and J genes are TRBV9 and TRBJ2-1; D may be TRBD1 (6 bases). The V and J ends lost 5 bases and 0 bases respectively, with 9 bases between them. The CDR3 sequence is 14 residues long. The germline CDR1 and CDR2 sequences are SGDLS and YYNGEE. The CDR3 reads CASRGASSYNEQFF. In DNA, the CDR3 is TGTGCCAGCAGGGGGGCCAGCTCCTACAATGAGCAGTTCTTC.

The chain is built from TRBV7-9 and TRBJ1-1; 10 positions agree with TRBD1. V trimming: 5 bases; J trimming: 7 bases; junction bases outside the gene matches: 13. Germline-derived CDR1 and CDR2 are SEHNR and FQNEAQ (reference sequence). The CDR3 has 16 residues. CDR3 nucleotides: TGTGCCAGCAGCCCGACTGTGGGACAGGGGCACGTTGAAGCTTTCTTT. The encoded protein is CASSPTVGQGHVEAFF.

The chain employs TRBV11-3 and TRBJ1-1, with D unresolved. The V gene lost 2 bases and the J gene lost 4 bases, with 11 bases spanning the gap. The CDR3 has 14 amino acids. CDR1 and CDR2 from the germline V gene are SGHNT and YENEEA. CDR3 loop: CASSLMAGSTEAFF. CDR3 DNA sequence: TGTGCCAGCAGCTTAATGGCGGGGAGCACTGAAGCTTTCTTT.

This chain connects TRBV15 to TRBJ1-6; TRBD1 matches at 7 bases. CDR3 length: 17 residues. CDR1 and CDR2 (germline): LNHNV, YYDKDF (reference sequence). The junction had 8 bases not matched to a gene; V was cut back by 0 bases and J by 6 bases. CDR3 region: CATSRDRGLRANSPLHF. In DNA form, the CDR3 reads TGTGCCACCAGCAGAGATAGGGGGCTCAGGGCTAATTCACCCCTCCACTTT.

The chain recombines TRBV12-5 with TRBJ1-2; the D is unclear. Germline-derived CDR1 and CDR2 are LGHNT and FRNRAP. Trimming took 2 bases from V and 6 from J, leaving 10 bases between them. The CDR3 extends over 13 amino acids. CDR3 amino acids: CASGLNRRDGYTF. The CDR3 DNA reads as TGTGCTAGTGGTTTGAACCGTCGGGATGGCTACACCTTC.

This chain joins TRBV10-2 and TRBJ1-1; 7 positions match TRBD1. Trimming took 2 bases from V and 1 from J; bases not matched to a gene: 4. The CDR3 contains 15 residues. Germline CDR1 and CDR2: WSHSY and SAAADI. Here the CDR3 reads CASSEQGGRNTEAFF. In DNA form, the CDR3 reads TGCGCCAGCAGTGAGCAGGGGGGGAGGAACACTGAAGCTTTCTTT.

This clone is a singleton in its sample. The chain joins TRBV6-5 to TRBJ1-6; possibly TRBD1 for D (6 bases). CDR3 length: 13 residues. Per the germline V gene, CDR1 is MNHEY and CDR2 is SVGAGI. V lost 5 bases, J lost 9 bases, and 11 bases lay in between. As DNA, the CDR3 is TGTGCCAGCAGTACTCGGGGGCCTTCACCCCTCCACTTT. This gives the protein CASSTRGPSPLHF.

The chain employs TRBV3-1 (or the pseudogene TRBV3-2) and TRBJ2-7, with 10 bases aligning to TRBD1. The germline V gene has CDR1 LGHDT and CDR2 YNNKEL (reference sequence). After removal of 3 bases from V and 5 bases from J, the junction contained 10 bases not matched to a gene. The CDR3 has 16 residues. CDR3 loop: CASSQQGRDRGNEQYF. DNA for the CDR3: TGTGCCAGCAGCCAGCAAGGGAGGGACAGGGGCAACGAGCAGTACTTC.